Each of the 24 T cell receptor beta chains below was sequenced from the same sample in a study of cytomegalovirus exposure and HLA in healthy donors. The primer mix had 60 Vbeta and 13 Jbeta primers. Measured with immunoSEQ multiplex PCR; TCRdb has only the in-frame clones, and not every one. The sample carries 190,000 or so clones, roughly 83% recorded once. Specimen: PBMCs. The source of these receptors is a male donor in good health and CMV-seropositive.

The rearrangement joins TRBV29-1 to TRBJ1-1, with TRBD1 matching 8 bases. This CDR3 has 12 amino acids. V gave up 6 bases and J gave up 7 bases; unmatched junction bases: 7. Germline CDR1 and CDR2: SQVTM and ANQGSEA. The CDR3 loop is CSVAGQDFEAFF. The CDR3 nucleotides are TGCAGCGTAGCGGGACAGGATTTTGAAGCTTTCTTT.

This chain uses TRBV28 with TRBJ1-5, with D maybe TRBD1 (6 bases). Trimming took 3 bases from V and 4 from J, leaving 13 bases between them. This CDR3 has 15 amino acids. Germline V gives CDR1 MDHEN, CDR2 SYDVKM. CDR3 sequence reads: CASSFAGAGNQPQHF. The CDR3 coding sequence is TGTGCCAGCAGTTTCGCAGGGGCGGGTAATCAGCCCCAGCATTTT.

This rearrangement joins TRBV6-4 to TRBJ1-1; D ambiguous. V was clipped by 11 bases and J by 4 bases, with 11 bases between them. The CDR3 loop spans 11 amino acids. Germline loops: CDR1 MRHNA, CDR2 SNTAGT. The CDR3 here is CASSGGTEAFF. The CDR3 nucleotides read TGTGCCTCCTCCGGCGGCACTGAAGCTTTCTTT.

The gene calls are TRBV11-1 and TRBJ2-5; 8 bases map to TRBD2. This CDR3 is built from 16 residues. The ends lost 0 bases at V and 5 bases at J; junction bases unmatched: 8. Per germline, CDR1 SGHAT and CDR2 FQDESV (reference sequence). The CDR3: CASSLAVGGARETQYF. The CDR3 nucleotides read TGTGCCAGCAGCTTAGCCGTCGGGGGGGCCCGGGAGACCCAGTACTTC. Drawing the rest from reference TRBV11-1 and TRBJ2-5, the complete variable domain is EAEVAQSPRYKITEKSQAVAFWCDPISGHATLYWYRQILGQGPELLVQFQDESVVDDSQLPKDRFSAERLKGVDSTLKIQPAELGDSAMYLCASSLAVGGARETQYFGPGTRLLVL.

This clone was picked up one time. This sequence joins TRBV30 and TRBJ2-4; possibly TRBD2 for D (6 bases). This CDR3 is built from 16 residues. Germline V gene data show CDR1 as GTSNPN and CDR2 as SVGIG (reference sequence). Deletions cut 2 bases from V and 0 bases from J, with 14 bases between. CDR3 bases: TGTGCCTGGAGTTCCCCAGGGACTTTAGCCAAAAACATTCAGTACTTC. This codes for CAWSSPGTLAKNIQYF.

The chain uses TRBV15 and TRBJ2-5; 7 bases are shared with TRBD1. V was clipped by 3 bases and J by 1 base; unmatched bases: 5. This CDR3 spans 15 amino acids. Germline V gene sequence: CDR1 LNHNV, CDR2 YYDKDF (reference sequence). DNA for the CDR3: TGTGCCACCAGCAGTATACAGGGGACCCAAGAGACCCAGTACTTC. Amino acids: CATSSIQGTQETQYF.

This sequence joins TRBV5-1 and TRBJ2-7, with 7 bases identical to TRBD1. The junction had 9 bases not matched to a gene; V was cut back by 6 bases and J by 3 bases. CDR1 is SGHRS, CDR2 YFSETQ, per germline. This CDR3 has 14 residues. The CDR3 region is CASTLGTANYEQYF. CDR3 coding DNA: TGCGCCAGCACCCTTGGGACAGCGAACTACGAGCAGTACTTC.

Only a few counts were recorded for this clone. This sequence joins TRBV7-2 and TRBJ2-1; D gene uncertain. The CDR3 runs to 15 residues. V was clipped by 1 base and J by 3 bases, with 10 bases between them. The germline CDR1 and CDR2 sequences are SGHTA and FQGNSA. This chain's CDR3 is CASSLGGLDYNEQFF. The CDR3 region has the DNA TGTGCCAGCAGCTTAGGAGGCCTAGACTACAATGAGCAGTTCTTC.

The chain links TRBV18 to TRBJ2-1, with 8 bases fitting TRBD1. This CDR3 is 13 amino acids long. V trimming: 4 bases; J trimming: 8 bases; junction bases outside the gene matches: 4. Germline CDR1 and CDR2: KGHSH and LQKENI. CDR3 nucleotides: TGTGCCAGCTCACTGGGACAGGAGTATGAGCAGTTCTTC. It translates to CASSLGQEYEQFF.

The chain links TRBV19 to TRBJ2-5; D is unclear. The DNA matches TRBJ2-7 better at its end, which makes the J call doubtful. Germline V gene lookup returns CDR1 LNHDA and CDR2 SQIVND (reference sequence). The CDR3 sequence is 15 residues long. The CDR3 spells CASRPQALYSYEQYF. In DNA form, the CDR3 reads TGTGCCAGCAGACCCCAGGCACTGTATTCCTACGAGCAGTACTTC.

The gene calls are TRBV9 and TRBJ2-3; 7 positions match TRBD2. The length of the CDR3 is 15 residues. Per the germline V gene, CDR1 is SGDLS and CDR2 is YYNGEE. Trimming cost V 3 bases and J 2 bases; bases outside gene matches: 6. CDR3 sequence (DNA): TGTGCCAGCAGCGCCGGGAGCGGGACCACAGATACGCAGTATTTT. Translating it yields CASSAGSGTTDTQYF.

Here the CDR3 reads CASSLIFPGHTEQYF. The CDR3 DNA reads as TGTGCCAGCAGTCTAATATTCCCGGGACACACCGAGCAGTACTTC. The chain employs TRBV27 and TRBJ2-7; TRBD1 is a possible D gene (6 bases). The CDR3 runs to 15 residues. V lost 5 bases and J lost 6, with 20 bases in between. Per the germline V gene, CDR1 is MNHEY and CDR2 is SMNVEV (reference sequence).

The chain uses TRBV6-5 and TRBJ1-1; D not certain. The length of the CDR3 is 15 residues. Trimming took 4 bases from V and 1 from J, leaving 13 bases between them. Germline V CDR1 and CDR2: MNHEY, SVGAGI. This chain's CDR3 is CASSFERLPNTEAFF. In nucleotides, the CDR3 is TGTGCCAGCAGTTTTGAGAGACTCCCGAACACTGAAGCTTTCTTT.

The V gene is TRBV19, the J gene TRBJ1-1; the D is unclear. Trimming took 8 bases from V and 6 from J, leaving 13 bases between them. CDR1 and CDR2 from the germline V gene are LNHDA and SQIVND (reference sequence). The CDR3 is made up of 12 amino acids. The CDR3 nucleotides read TGTGCCAGTCTGGGCTTTTATCCTGAAGCTTTCTTT. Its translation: CASLGFYPEAFF.

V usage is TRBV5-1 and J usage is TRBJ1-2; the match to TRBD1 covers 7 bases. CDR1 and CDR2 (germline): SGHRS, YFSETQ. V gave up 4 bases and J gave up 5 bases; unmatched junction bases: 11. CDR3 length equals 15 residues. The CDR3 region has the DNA TGCGCCAGCAGCCCCGGACAGGAAAGTTGGTATGGCTACACCTTC. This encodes CASSPGQESWYGYTF.

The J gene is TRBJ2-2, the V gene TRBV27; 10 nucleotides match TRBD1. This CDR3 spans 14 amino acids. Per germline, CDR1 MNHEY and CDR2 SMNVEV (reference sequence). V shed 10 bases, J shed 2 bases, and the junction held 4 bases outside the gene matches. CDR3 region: CATRTGGNTGELFF. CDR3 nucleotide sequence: TGTGCCACCAGGACAGGGGGTAACACCGGGGAGCTGTTTTTT.

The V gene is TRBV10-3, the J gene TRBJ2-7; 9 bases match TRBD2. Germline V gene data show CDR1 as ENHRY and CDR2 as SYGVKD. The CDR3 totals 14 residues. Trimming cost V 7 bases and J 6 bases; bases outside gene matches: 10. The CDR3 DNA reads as TGTGCCATCACCACACCAAATAGCGGGGGCGAGCAGTACTTC. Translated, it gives CAITTPNSGGEQYF.

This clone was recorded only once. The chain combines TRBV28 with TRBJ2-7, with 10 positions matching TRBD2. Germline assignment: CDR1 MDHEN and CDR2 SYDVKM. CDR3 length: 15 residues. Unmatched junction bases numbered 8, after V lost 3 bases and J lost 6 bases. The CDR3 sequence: CASSLARSGRIEQYF. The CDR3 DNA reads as TGTGCCAGCAGTTTGGCCCGTAGCGGGAGGATCGAGCAGTACTTC.

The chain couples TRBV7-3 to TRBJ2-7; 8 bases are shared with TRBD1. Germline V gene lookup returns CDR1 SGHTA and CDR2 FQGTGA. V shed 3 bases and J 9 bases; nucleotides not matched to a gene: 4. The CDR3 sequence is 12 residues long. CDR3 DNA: TGTGCCAGCAGCTTTTCAGGGGGCGCGCAGTACTTC. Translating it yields CASSFSGGAQYF.

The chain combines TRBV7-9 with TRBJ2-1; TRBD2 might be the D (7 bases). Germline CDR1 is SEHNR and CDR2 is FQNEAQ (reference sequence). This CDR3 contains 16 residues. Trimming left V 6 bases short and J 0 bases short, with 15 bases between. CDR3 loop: CASREGGGSSYNEQFF. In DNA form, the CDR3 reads TGTGCCAGCAGGGAAGGGGGGGGGAGCTCCTACAATGAGCAGTTCTTC. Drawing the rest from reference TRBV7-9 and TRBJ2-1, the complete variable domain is DTGVSQNPRHKITKRGQNVTFRCDPISEHNRLYWYRQTLGQGPEFLTYFQNEAQLEKSRLLSDRFSAERPKGSFSTLEIQRTEQGDSAMYLCASREGGGSSYNEQFFGPGTRLTVL.

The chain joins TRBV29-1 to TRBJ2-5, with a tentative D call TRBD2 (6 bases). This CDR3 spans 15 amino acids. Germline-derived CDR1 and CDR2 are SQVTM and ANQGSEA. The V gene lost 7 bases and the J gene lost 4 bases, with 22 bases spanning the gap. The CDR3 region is CSAHSGLPGGETQYF. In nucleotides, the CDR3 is TGCAGCGCCCACAGCGGCCTGCCCGGGGGAGAGACCCAGTACTTC.

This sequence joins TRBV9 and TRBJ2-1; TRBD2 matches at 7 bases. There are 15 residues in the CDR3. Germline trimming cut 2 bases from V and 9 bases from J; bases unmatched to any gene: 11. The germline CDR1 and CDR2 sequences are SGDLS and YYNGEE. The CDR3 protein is CASSVVPNIAGEQFF. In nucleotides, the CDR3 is TGTGCCAGCAGCGTTGTCCCTAACATAGCGGGTGAGCAGTTCTTC.

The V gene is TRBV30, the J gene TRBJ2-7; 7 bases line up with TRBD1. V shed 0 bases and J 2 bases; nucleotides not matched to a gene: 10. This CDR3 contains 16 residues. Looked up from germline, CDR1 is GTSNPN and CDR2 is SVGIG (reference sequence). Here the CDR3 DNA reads TGTGCCTGGAGTGTCCCTGGGGCAGGGGGTACCTACGAGCAGTACTTC. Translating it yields CAWSVPGAGGTYEQYF.

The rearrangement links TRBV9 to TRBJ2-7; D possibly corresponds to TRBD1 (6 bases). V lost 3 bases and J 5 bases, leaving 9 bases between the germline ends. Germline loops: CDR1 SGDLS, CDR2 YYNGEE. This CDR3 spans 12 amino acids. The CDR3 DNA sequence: TGTGCCAGCAGCGCCGGGACAAACGAGCAGTACTTC. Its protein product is CASSAGTNEQYF.